This is a list of T cell receptor beta chains from one sample in a study of graft-versus-host responses after intestinal transplantation. Profiling relied on immunoSEQ multiplex PCR, and the TCRdb table lists in-frame clones only, not all of them. The sample shows about 88,000 clones, around 90% of them seen only once. Their specific antigens are unknown. Source: unstimulated CD4+ T cells sorted from spleen or lymph node cells, taken before intestinal transplant. These receptors were obtained from a human donor who received an intestinal transplant. The CDR3 runs from the conserved cysteine through the conserved F or W. The D gene is left open where the match is weak. Some rows have no size entry. The others give once, few or many, or a class for an expanded clone.

V: TRBV5-1
J: TRBJ2-3
size: -
D: -
CDR3: CASSSGLNADTQYF
DNA: TGCGCCAGCAGCTCCGGACTAAACGCAGATACGCAGTATTTT

V: TRBV5-8
J: TRBJ2-7
size: -
D: -
CDR3: CASSLGTLGTYEQYF
DNA: TGTGCCAGCAGCTTGGGGACATTAGGAACCTACGAGCAGTACTTC

V: TRBV7-9
J: TRBJ2-1
size: few
D: -
CDR3: CASSLVTGRGNEQFF
DNA: TGTGCCAGCAGCTTAGTTACCGGGAGAGGGAATGAGCAGTTCTTC

V: TRBV11-2
J: TRBJ1-2
size: -
D: TRBD1
CDR3: CASSLAETGPLYGYTF
DNA: TGTGCCAGCAGCTTAGCCGAGACAGGGCCCCTCTATGGCTACACCTTC

V: TRBV14
J: TRBJ2-7
size: -
D: TRBD2
CDR3: CASSPWTSSYEQYF
DNA: TGTGCCAGCAGCCCCTGGACTAGCTCCTACGAGCAGTACTTC

V: TRBV6-1
J: TRBJ2-6
size: -
D: -
CDR3: CASSVRVSNAQSRANVLTF
DNA: TGTGCCAGCAGTGTAAGAGTCTCTAATGCACAAAGTCGGGCCAACGTCCTGACTTTC

V: TRBV18
J: TRBJ1-1
size: -
D: TRBD1
CDR3: CASSRTGVNTEAFF
DNA: TGTGCCAGCTCGAGGACAGGAGTGAACACTGAAGCTTTCTTT

V: TRBV6-1
J: TRBJ1-2
size: -
D: -
CDR3: CASSDYRGGKNGYTF
DNA: TGTGCCAGCAGTGACTATCGGGGGGGAAAGAATGGCTACACCTTC

V: TRBV2
J: TRBJ1-6
size: once
D: -
CDR3: CASSVQGRNSPLHF
DNA: TGTGCCAGCAGTGTACAGGGTCGCAATTCACCCCTCCACTTT

V: TRBV18
J: TRBJ2-3
size: -
D: -
CDR3: CASSPLDSKDTQYF
DNA: TGTGCCAGCTCACCCCTGGACAGTAAAGATACGCAGTATTTT

V: TRBV7-3
J: TRBJ2-1
size: -
D: TRBD1
CDR3: CASSPQTGNEQFF
DNA: TGTGCCAGCAGCCCCCAGACAGGGAATGAGCAGTTCTTC

V: TRBV2
J: TRBJ2-5
size: few
D: TRBD2
CDR3: CASSDGLAGGRGETQYF
DNA: TGTGCCAGCAGTGACGGACTAGCGGGAGGGAGGGGGGAGACCCAGTACTTC

V: TRBV30
J: TRBJ2-7
size: -
D: -
CDR3: CAWGGDRYYEQYF
DNA: TGTGCCTGGGGCGGCGACAGATACTACGAGCAGTACTTC

V: TRBV27
J: TRBJ2-3
size: -
D: TRBD2
CDR3: CASSPNSLSGLGRTDTQYF
DNA: TGTGCCAGCAGTCCGAACTCGTTAAGTGGACTAGGACGCACAGATACGCAGTATTTT